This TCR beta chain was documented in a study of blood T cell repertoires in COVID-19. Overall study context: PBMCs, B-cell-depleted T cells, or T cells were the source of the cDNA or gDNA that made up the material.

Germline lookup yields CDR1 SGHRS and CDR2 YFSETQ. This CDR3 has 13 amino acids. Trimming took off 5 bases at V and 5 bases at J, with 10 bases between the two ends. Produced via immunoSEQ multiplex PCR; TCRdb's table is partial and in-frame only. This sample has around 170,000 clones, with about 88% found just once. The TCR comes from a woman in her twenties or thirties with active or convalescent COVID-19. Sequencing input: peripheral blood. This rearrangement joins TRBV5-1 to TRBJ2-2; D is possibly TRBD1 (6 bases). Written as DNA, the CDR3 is TGCGCCAGCAGGTCCGGACAGACCGGGGAGCTGTTTTTT. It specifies CASRSGQTGELFF.